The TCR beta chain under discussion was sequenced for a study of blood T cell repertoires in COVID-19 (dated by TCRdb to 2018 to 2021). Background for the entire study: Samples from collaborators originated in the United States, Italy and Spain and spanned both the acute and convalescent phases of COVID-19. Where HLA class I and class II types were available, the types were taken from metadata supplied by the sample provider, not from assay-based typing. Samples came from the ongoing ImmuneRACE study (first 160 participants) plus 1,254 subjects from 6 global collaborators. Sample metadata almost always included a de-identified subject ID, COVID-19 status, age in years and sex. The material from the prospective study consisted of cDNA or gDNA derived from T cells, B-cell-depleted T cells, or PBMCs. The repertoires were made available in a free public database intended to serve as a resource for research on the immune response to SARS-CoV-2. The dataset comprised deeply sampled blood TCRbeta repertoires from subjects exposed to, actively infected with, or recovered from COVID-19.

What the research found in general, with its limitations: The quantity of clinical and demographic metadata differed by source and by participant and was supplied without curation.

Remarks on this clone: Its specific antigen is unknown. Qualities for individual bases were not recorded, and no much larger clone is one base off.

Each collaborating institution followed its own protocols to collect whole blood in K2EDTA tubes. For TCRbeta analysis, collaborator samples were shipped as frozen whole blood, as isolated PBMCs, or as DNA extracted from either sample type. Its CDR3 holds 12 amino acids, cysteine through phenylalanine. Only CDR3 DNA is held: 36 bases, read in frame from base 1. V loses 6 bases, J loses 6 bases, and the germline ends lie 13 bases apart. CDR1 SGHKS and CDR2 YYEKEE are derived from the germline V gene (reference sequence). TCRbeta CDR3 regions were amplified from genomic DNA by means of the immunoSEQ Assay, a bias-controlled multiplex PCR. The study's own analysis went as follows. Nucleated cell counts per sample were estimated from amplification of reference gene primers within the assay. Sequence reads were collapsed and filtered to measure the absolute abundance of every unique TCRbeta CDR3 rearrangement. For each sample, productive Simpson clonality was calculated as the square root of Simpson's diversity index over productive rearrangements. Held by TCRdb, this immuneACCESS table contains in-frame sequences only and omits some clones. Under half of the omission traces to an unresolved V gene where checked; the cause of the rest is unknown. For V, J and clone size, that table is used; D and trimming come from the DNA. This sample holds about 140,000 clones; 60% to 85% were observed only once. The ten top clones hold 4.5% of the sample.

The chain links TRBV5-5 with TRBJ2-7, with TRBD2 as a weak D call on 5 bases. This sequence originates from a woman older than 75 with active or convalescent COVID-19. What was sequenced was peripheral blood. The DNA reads TGTGCCAGCAATCGGGATTTCTCCGAGCAGTACTTC. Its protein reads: CASNRDFSEQYF.